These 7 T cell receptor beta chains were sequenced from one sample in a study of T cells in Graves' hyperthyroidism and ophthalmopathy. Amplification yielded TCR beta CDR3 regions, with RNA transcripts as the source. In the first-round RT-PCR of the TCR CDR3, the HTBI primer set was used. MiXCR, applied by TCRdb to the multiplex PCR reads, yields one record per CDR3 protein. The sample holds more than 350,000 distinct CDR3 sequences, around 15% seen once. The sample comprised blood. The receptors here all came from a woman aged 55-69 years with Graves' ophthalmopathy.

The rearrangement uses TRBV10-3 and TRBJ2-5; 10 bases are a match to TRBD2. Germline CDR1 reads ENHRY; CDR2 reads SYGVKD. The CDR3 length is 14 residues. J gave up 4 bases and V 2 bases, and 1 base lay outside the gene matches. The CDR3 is CAISELAGVETQYF. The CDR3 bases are TGTGCCATCAGTGAGCTAGCGGGAGTAGAGACCCAGTACTTC.

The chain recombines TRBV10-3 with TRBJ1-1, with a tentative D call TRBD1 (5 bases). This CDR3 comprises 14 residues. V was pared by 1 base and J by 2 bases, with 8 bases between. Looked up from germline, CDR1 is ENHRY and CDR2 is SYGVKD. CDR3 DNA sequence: TGTGCCATCAGTGAGTGGGGGGGAAACACTGAAGCTTTCTTT. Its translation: CAISEWGGNTEAFF.

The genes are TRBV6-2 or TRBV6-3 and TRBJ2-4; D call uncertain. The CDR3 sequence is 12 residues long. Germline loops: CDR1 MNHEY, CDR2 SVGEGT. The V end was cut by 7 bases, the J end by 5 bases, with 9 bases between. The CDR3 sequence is CASISEQNIQYF. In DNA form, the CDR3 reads TGTGCCAGCATATCGGAGCAAAACATTCAGTACTTC.

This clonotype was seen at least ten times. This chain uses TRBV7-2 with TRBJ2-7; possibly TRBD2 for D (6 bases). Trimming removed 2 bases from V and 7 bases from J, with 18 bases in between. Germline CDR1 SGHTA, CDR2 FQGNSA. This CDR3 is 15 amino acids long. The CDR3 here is CASSLRGPTGEEQYF. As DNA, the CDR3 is TGTGCCAGCAGCTTACGAGGGCCCACGGGGGAGGAGCAGTACTTC.

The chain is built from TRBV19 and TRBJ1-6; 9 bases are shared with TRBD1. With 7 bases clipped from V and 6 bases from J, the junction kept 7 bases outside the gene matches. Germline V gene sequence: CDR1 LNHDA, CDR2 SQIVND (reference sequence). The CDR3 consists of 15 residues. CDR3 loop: CASTSPDRGNSPLHF. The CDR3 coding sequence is TGTGCCAGTACCTCCCCGGACAGGGGTAATTCACCCCTCCACTTT. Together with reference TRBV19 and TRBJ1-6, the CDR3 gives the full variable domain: DGGITQSPKYLFRKEGQNVTLSCEQNLNHDAMYWYRQDPGQGLRLIYYSQIVNDFQKGDIAEGYSVSREKKESFPLTVTSAQKNPTAFYLCASTSPDRGNSPLHFGNGTRLTVT.

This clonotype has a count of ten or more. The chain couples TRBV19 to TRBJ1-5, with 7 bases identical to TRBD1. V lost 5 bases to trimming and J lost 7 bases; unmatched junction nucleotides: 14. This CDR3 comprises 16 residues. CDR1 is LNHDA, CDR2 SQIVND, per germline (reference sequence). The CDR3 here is CASSFTGTASRQPQHF. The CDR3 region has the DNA TGTGCCAGTAGTTTCACCGGGACAGCATCAAGACAGCCCCAGCATTTT.

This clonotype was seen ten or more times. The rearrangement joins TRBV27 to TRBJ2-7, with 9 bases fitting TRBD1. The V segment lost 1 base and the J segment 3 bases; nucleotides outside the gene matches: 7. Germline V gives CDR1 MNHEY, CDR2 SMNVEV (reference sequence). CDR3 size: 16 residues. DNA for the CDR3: TGTGCCAGCAGTTTATTAGTGGGGACAGGGCTCTACGAGCAGTACTTC. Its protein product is CASSLLVGTGLYEQYF.